This is a list of T cell receptor beta chains from one sample in a study of OX40 agonist ivuxolimab in advanced cancers. Repertoires were generated with immunoSEQ multiplex PCR, while TCRdb's copy carries only in-frame clones and drops some. The sample yields 48,000 or so clones, about 88% seen once. The source was CD4+ or CD8+ T cells sorted from blood, collected in a trial of the OX40 agonist ivuxolimab. Receptor source: an adult with an advanced solid tumor such as melanoma, head and neck, liver or kidney cancer. CDR3s include the opening cysteine and the closing phenylalanine or tryptophan. Fields, in order: CDR3 protein, CDR3 DNA, V gene, clone size, D gene, J gene. The D gene is left open where the match is weak. The size of a clone is reported for some rows only, either as once, few or many, or as a class for expanded clones.

cdr3_aa: CASSRQNTEAFF
cdr3_nt: TGTGCCAGCAGTAGACAGAACACTGAAGCTTTCTTT
v_call: TRBV2
clone_size: -
d_call: -
j_call: TRBJ1-1

cdr3_aa: CASSLALQVGYNEQFF
cdr3_nt: TGCGCCAGCAGCTTGGCCCTACAGGTGGGATACAATGAGCAGTTCTTC
v_call: TRBV5-1
clone_size: -
d_call: -
j_call: TRBJ2-1

cdr3_aa: CASSAQGLKPQHF
cdr3_nt: TGTGCCAGCAGCGCACAGGGGCTGAAGCCCCAGCATTTT
v_call: TRBV21-1
clone_size: few
d_call: -
j_call: TRBJ1-5

cdr3_aa: CASSLGWDPRGTEAFF
cdr3_nt: TGTGCCAGCAGCTTGGGATGGGATCCTCGGGGCACTGAAGCTTTCTTT
v_call: TRBV5-4
clone_size: -
d_call: -
j_call: TRBJ1-1

cdr3_aa: CASSVLAYSNSETDTQYF
cdr3_nt: TGTGCCAGCAGTGTCCTCGCTTACAGCAATTCAGAAACAGATACGCAGTATTTT
v_call: TRBV2
clone_size: -
d_call: -
j_call: TRBJ2-3

cdr3_aa: CASSKIRSTDTQYF
cdr3_nt: TGTGCCAGCAGCAAAATTCGGAGCACAGATACGCAGTATTTT
v_call: TRBV9
clone_size: -
d_call: -
j_call: TRBJ2-3

cdr3_aa: CAWTGLQSSSYNEQFF
cdr3_nt: TGTGCCTGGACAGGACTACAAAGCTCTTCCTACAATGAGCAGTTCTTC
v_call: TRBV30
clone_size: -
d_call: -
j_call: TRBJ2-1

cdr3_aa: CASSQETGGEQYF
cdr3_nt: TGTGCCAGCAGCCAAGAAACAGGCGGCGAGCAGTACTTC
v_call: TRBV4-2
clone_size: -
d_call: -
j_call: TRBJ2-7

cdr3_aa: CASSRRGAGGVTDTQYF
cdr3_nt: TGTGCCAGCAGCCGCCGGGGGGCGGGAGGCGTCACAGATACGCAGTATTTT
v_call: TRBV7-2
clone_size: -
d_call: TRBD2
j_call: TRBJ2-3

cdr3_aa: CASSLIPDTQYF
cdr3_nt: TGTGCCAGCAGCTTAATTCCAGATACGCAGTATTTT
v_call: TRBV13
clone_size: once
d_call: -
j_call: TRBJ2-3

cdr3_aa: CASGVQDEQYF
cdr3_nt: TGTGCCAGCGGGGTACAGGACGAGCAGTACTTC
v_call: TRBV28
clone_size: -
d_call: -
j_call: TRBJ2-7

cdr3_aa: CASSYGGSEVEQYF
cdr3_nt: TGTGCCAGCAGTTACGGAGGGAGTGAGGTCGAGCAGTACTTC
v_call: TRBV6-5
clone_size: -
d_call: -
j_call: TRBJ2-7

cdr3_aa: CASSGGPSTGELFF
cdr3_nt: TGTGCCAGCAGCGGAGGCCCCTCCACCGGGGAGCTGTTTTTT
v_call: TRBV7-6
clone_size: -
d_call: -
j_call: TRBJ2-2

cdr3_aa: CSARPGGNTEAFF
cdr3_nt: TGCAGCGCCCGTCCGGGAGGGAACACTGAAGCTTTCTTT
v_call: TRBV29-1
clone_size: -
d_call: -
j_call: TRBJ1-1

cdr3_aa: CASSWSSGGSFTKDF
cdr3_nt: TGTGCCAGCAGTTGGAGTAGCGGGGGGTCCTTTACGAAGGACTTC
v_call: TRBV11-2
clone_size: -
d_call: TRBD2
j_call: TRBJ2-7

cdr3_aa: CASSSADSNLAKNIQYF
cdr3_nt: TGTGCCAGCAGCTCCGCGGACAGTAATCTAGCCAAAAACATTCAGTACTTC
v_call: TRBV5-6
clone_size: -
d_call: -
j_call: TRBJ2-4

cdr3_aa: CASSYEQRNTEAFF
cdr3_nt: TGTGCCAGCAGTTACGAACAGCGGAACACTGAAGCTTTCTTT
v_call: TRBV6-5
clone_size: -
d_call: -
j_call: TRBJ1-1

cdr3_aa: CASSQPGTGREKLFF
cdr3_nt: TGCGCCAGCAGCCAACCCGGGACCGGACGGGAAAAACTGTTTTTT
v_call: TRBV4-1
clone_size: -
d_call: -
j_call: TRBJ1-4

cdr3_aa: CASSSWKRGYTETTYGYTF
cdr3_nt: TGTGCCAGCAGCTCGTGGAAAAGAGGGTACACCGAAACTACCTATGGCTACACCTTC
v_call: TRBV11-2
clone_size: -
d_call: -
j_call: TRBJ1-2

cdr3_aa: CASSPPGSSYNEQFF
cdr3_nt: TGTGCCAGCTCACCCCCCGGGAGCTCCTACAATGAGCAGTTCTTC
v_call: TRBV18
clone_size: once
d_call: -
j_call: TRBJ2-1

cdr3_aa: CASSERRGRHSGANVLTF
cdr3_nt: TGTGCCAGCAGTGAAAGACGGGGACGCCACTCTGGGGCCAACGTCCTGACTTTC
v_call: TRBV6-1
clone_size: once
d_call: -
j_call: TRBJ2-6

cdr3_aa: CASSPDRDETQYF
cdr3_nt: TGTGCCAGCAGCCCGGACAGGGACGAGACCCAGTACTTC
v_call: TRBV11-1
clone_size: -
d_call: TRBD1
j_call: TRBJ2-5

cdr3_aa: CASSIPGGTDYGYTF
cdr3_nt: TGTGCCAGTAGTATCCCAGGAGGGACAGACTATGGCTACACCTTC
v_call: TRBV19
clone_size: -
d_call: TRBD1
j_call: TRBJ1-2

cdr3_aa: CASSTNTEAFF
cdr3_nt: TGTGCCAGCAGTACGAACACTGAAGCTTTCTTT
v_call: TRBV6-6
clone_size: -
d_call: -
j_call: TRBJ1-1

cdr3_aa: CASSYFGSSYEQYF
cdr3_nt: TGTGCCAGCAGTTACTTTGGCAGCTCCTACGAGCAGTACTTC
v_call: TRBV6-5
clone_size: -
d_call: -
j_call: TRBJ2-7

cdr3_aa: CASSPTPPGQAMNTEAFF
cdr3_nt: TGTGCCAGCAGTCCCACACCACCGGGACAGGCAATGAACACTGAAGCTTTCTTT
v_call: TRBV27
clone_size: -
d_call: TRBD1
j_call: TRBJ1-1

cdr3_aa: CASSQGSYPSSGANVLTF
cdr3_nt: TGCGCCAGCAGCCAAGGATCCTACCCGAGCTCTGGGGCCAACGTCCTGACTTTC
v_call: TRBV4-1
clone_size: once
d_call: -
j_call: TRBJ2-6

cdr3_aa: CASSFLDPVGYTF
cdr3_nt: TGTGCCAGCAGTTTCCTGGACCCTGTCGGCTACACCTTC
v_call: TRBV6-5
clone_size: -
d_call: -
j_call: TRBJ1-2

cdr3_aa: CASSPRWGMDYGYTF
cdr3_nt: TGTGCCAGCAGCCCCCGTTGGGGGATGGACTATGGCTACACCTTC
v_call: TRBV7-9
clone_size: -
d_call: -
j_call: TRBJ1-2